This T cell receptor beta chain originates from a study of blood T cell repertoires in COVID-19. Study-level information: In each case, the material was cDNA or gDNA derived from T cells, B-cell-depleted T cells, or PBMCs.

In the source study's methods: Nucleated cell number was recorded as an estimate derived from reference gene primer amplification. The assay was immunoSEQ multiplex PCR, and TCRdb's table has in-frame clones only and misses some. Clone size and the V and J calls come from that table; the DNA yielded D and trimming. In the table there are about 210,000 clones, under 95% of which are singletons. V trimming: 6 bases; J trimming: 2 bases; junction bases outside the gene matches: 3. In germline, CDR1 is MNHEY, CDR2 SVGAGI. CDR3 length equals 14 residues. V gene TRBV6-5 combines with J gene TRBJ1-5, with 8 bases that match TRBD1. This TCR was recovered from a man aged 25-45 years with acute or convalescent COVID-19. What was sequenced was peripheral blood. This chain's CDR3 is CASRTGGGNQPQHF. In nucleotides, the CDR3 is TGTGCCAGCAGAACAGGGGGTGGCAATCAGCCCCAGCATTTT.